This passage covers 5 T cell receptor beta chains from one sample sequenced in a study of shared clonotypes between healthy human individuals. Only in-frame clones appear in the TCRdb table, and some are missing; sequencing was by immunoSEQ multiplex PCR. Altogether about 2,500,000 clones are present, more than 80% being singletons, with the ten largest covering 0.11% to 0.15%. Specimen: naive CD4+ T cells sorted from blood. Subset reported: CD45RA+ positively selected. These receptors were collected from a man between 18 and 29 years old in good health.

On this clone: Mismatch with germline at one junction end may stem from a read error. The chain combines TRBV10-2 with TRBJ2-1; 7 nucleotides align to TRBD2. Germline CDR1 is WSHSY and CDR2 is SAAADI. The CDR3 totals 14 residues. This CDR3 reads CARSESTGGGEQFF. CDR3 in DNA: TGCGCCAGAAGTGAGTCGACTGGGGGGGGAGAGCAGTTCTTC.

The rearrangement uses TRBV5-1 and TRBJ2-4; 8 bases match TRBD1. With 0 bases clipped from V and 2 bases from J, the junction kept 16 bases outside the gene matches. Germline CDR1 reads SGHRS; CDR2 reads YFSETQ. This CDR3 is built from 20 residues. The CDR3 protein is CASSLERGGTGVLTKNIQYF. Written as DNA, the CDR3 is TGCGCCAGCAGCTTGGAACGCGGTGGGACAGGTGTATTGACCAAAAACATTCAGTACTTC.

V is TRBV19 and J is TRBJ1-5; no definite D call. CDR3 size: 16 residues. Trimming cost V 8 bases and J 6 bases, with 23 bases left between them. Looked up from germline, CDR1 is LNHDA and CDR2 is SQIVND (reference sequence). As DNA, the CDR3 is TGTGCCAGTGGAATGTTAAAGACGGGGTCTGTTCAGCCCCAGCATTTT. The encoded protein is CASGMLKTGSVQPQHF.

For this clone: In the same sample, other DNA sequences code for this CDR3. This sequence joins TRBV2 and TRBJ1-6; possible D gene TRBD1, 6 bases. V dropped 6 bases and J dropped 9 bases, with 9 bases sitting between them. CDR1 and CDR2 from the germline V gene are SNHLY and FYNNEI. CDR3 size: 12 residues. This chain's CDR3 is CASSRRGSPLHF. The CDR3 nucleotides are TGTGCCAGCAGCCGCAGGGGTTCACCCCTCCACTTT.

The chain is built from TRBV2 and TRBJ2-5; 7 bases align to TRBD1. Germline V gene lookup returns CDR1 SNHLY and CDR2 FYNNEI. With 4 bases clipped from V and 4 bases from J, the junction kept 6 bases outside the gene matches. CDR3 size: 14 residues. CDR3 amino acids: CASSARGLGETQYF. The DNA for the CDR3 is TGTGCCAGCAGTGCTAGGGGGCTTGGAGAGACCCAGTACTTC.